This T cell receptor (beta chain) was recovered during a study of early T cells in non-severe SARS-CoV-2 infection. Study details: Sequencing input comprised bulk RNA from unsorted whole blood; chain pairing was not available. Study results and caveats: Anti-spike CD8 responses were favored in VDJdb matching, and private and CD4 specificities were missed.

This clonotype was counted only a few times. What it binds is not known. Molecules of cDNA were individually given unique molecular identifiers that were attached to them. Each CDR3 protein gets one entry after TCRdb re-called the 5' RACE reads with MiXCR. The sample consists of around 80,000 distinct CDR3 sequences, 13% of them appearing once. Trimming removed 6 bases from V and 2 bases from J; junction bases left unmatched: 6. Germline CDR1 reads SQVTM; CDR2 reads ANQGSEA. The length of the CDR3 is 14 residues. Sample: whole blood. This chain uses TRBV29-1 with TRBJ2-2; 7 nucleotides match TRBD1. The sequence derives from an adult who was a healthcare worker with PCR-confirmed SARS-CoV-2 infection or an uninfected control (not recorded which). In DNA, the CDR3 is TGCAGCGTAGCCTACAGGGGAAACACCGGGGAGCTGTTTTTT. This sequence encodes CSVAYRGNTGELFF.